The present T cell receptor (beta chain) was sequenced within a study of T-cell reconstitution after alpha-beta-depleted transplantation in children. CDR3 length: 16 amino acids. Unmatched junction bases numbered 8, after V lost 5 bases and J lost 2 bases. Germline-derived CDR1 and CDR2 are WSHSY and SAAADI. A TCRbeta library incorporating unique molecular identifiers was prepared. TCRdb re-called the PCR reads through MiXCR, storing one row per CDR3 protein. The table records about 350,000 distinct CDR3 sequences, roughly 15% of them present only once. J is TRBJ2-3 and V is TRBV10-2; TRBD1 matches at 9 bases. The source of this sequence is a human donor who donated a stem cell graft to a child with Fanconi anemia. The sequenced sample was PBMCs, obtained from the stem cell graft. The CDR3 reads CASSPGQGINTDTQYF. The DNA of the CDR3 is TGCGCCAGCAGTCCTGGACAGGGGATAAACACAGATACGCAGTATTTT.